One sample yielded the 16 T cell receptor beta chains listed below, sequenced in a study of T cells after yellow fever vaccination. One entry per CDR3 protein results from TCRdb running MiXCR on the 5' RACE reads. The sample lists more than 95,000 distinct CDR3 sequences, more than 6% occurring once. The source material was CD4+ T cells sorted from PBMCs, sampled around 10 days after the first yellow fever vaccination. Source of these receptors: a man younger than 35 who received the YFV17D yellow fever vaccine.

Many counts were recorded for this clonotype. The V and J genes are TRBV7-3 and TRBJ2-3; possibly TRBD2 for D (5 bases). Per germline, CDR1 SGHTA and CDR2 FQGTGA. CDR3 length: 12 residues. Trimming stripped 3 bases from V and 5 bases from J, with 6 bases between. CDR3 sequence reads: CASSFGEDTQYF. The CDR3 DNA reads TGTGCCAGCAGCTTCGGGGAAGATACGCAGTATTTT.

This clonotype has at least ten counts. The V gene is TRBV20-1, the J gene TRBJ1-6; perhaps TRBD1 as D (5 bases). Between the trimmed V and J ends, which lost 0 bases and 9 bases, there was a span of 15 bases. Looked up from germline, CDR1 is DFQATT and CDR2 is SNEGSKA (reference sequence). The CDR3 contains 15 residues. The chain's CDR3 is CSARDPRAGSSPLHF. The DNA of the CDR3 is TGCAGTGCTAGAGATCCAAGGGCAGGGAGTTCACCCCTCCACTTT.

On this clonotype itself: A read error may be the cause here, since a much bigger clone is one base away. The rearrangement joins TRBV27 to TRBJ2-7, with 7 bases fitting TRBD2. Trimming at V came to 6 bases and at J to 7 bases, leaving 12 bases not matched to a gene. CDR3 length: 14 residues. From germline, CDR1 is MNHEY and CDR2 SMNVEV (reference sequence). CDR3 region: CASSLLGGTREQYF. Written as DNA, the CDR3 is TGTGCCAGCAGCCTCCTGGGGGGGACGCGTGAGCAGTACTTC.

This clonotype was seen more than once but under ten times. The J gene is TRBJ2-7, the V gene TRBV20-1, with TRBD1 identical over 9 bases. Trimming at V came to 6 bases and at J to 1 base, leaving 7 bases not matched to a gene. Germline CDR1 is DFQATT and CDR2 is SNEGSKA (reference sequence). This CDR3 is 14 amino acids long. CDR3 region: CSAPGQGTSYEQYF. The CDR3 coding sequence is TGCAGTGCACCCGGACAGGGGACATCCTACGAGCAGTACTTC.

This clonotype was counted ten times or more. V is TRBV5-1 and J is TRBJ1-5; TRBD1 matches 7 bases. The CDR3 is 15 residues long. V trimming: 0 bases; J trimming: 5 bases; junction bases outside the gene matches: 5. From germline, CDR1 is SGHRS and CDR2 YFSETQ. The CDR3 spells CASSLDDREDQPQHF. The CDR3, as DNA: TGCGCCAGCAGCTTGGACGACAGGGAAGATCAGCCCCAGCATTTT.

This clonotype was seen many times. This chain connects TRBV7-6 to TRBJ2-2; 7 nucleotides match TRBD1. Germline V gene data show CDR1 as SGHVS and CDR2 as FNYEAQ. CDR3 size: 15 residues. V was pared by 1 base and J by 4 bases, with 3 bases of the junction left unmatched. Here the CDR3 DNA reads TGTGCCAGCAGCTTAGAAGGGGGCAGCACCGGGGAGCTGTTTTTT. This sequence encodes CASSLEGGSTGELFF.

This clonotype was recorded at least ten times. The V call is TRBV18, the J call TRBJ2-6; possibly TRBD1 for D (5 bases). Germline lookup yields CDR1 KGHSH and CDR2 LQKENI. There are 16 residues in the CDR3. V was trimmed by 3 bases and J by 0 bases, leaving 9 bases between them. In DNA form, the CDR3 reads TGTGCCAGCTCACCGGACATTGCCTCTGGGGCCAACGTCCTGACTTTC. This translates into CASSPDIASGANVLTF.

This clonotype was observed at least ten times. CDR3 in amino acids: CASSLRAVTGSTEAFF. CDR3 in DNA: TGTGCCAGCAGCTTAAGGGCGGTAACAGGGAGCACTGAAGCTTTCTTT. The chain combines TRBV7-6 with TRBJ1-1, with a weak D call TRBD1 (6 bases). Germline CDR1 reads SGHVS; CDR2 reads FNYEAQ. V shed 2 bases and J shed 4 bases, with 17 bases lying between them. The CDR3 is made up of 16 amino acids.

This clonotype was counted ten times or more. The gene calls are TRBV9 and TRBJ1-2; a possible D gene is TRBD1 (5 bases). The CDR3 length is 15 residues. V was trimmed by 3 bases and J by 4 bases, leaving 16 bases between them. Germline lookup yields CDR1 SGDLS and CDR2 YYNGEE. CDR3 DNA: TGTGCCAGCAGCGCCCGTCTAGGGGCTGCCTATGGCTACACCTTC. It encodes CASSARLGAAYGYTF. Full variable domain (rest looked up from reference TRBV9 and TRBJ1-2): DSGVTQTPKHLITATGQRVTLRCSPRSGDLSVYWYQQSLDQGLQFLIQYYNGEERAKGNILERFSAQQFPDLHSELNLSSLELGDSALYFCASSARLGAAYGYTFGSGTRLTVV.

This clonotype has a count of ten or more. This rearrangement joins TRBV7-8 to TRBJ2-3; 7 nucleotides align to TRBD2. In germline, CDR1 is SGHVS, CDR2 FQNEAQ. The CDR3 contains 16 residues. With 5 bases clipped from V and 2 bases from J, the junction kept 10 bases outside the gene matches. CDR3 amino acids: CASSIRAGPTTDTQYF. The CDR3 nucleotides are TGTGCCAGCAGCATCCGAGCGGGACCAACCACAGATACGCAGTATTTT.

This clonotype was recorded at least ten times. The chain carries TRBV5-1 and TRBJ2-5; 9 bases align to TRBD2. Trimming removed 0 bases from V and 2 bases from J; junction bases left unmatched: 5. The CDR3 length is 16 residues. From germline, CDR1 is SGHRS and CDR2 YFSETQ. The CDR3 DNA is TGCGCCAGCAGCTTGGAAGCGGGGGGCACTCAAGAGACCCAGTACTTC. Protein product: CASSLEAGGTQETQYF.

At least ten counts were recorded for this clonotype. The rearrangement uses TRBV12-3 or TRBV12-4 and TRBJ1-1; a weak D match, TRBD1 (5 bases). V gave up 7 bases and J gave up 0 bases, with 12 bases separating them. This CDR3 has 14 amino acids. CDR3 protein: CASNHRRMNTEAFF. Here the CDR3 DNA reads TGTGCCAGCAACCACAGGAGAATGAACACTGAAGCTTTCTTT.

This clonotype was counted many times. V and J are TRBV3-1 and TRBJ1-6; 7 bases are a match to TRBD1. The CDR3 runs to 16 residues. Trimming cost V 3 bases and J 6 bases; bases outside gene matches: 8. Germline CDR1 reads LGHDT; CDR2 reads YNNKEL (reference sequence). The CDR3 bases are TGTGCCAGCAGCCAGGACTTGGGACAGTTTAATTCACCCCTCCACTTT. This codes for CASSQDLGQFNSPLHF.

This clonotype was recorded many times. The chain carries TRBV12-3 or TRBV12-4 and TRBJ1-5; the D is unclear. V shed 3 bases and J shed 5 bases, with 8 bases lying between them. This CDR3 has 13 residues. CDR3 in amino acids: CASSFGEDQPQHF. CDR3 nucleotide sequence: TGTGCCAGCAGTTTTGGGGAAGATCAGCCCCAGCATTTT.

This chain uses TRBV28 with TRBJ1-2; 8 bases are a match to TRBD1. The junction had 11 bases not matched to a gene; V was cut back by 6 bases and J by 2 bases. The CDR3 covers 16 residues. Germline values: CDR1 MDHEN, CDR2 SYDVKM. CDR3 residues: CASSSWPRTGNYGYTF. The CDR3 region has the DNA TGTGCCAGCAGCTCTTGGCCCCGGACAGGGAACTATGGCTACACCTTC.

The table lists this clonotype with a few counts. The rearrangement uses TRBV7-2 and TRBJ1-5; 8 nucleotides agree with TRBD1. Germline CDR1 SGHTA, CDR2 FQGNSA. V trimming: 5 bases; J trimming: 9 bases; junction bases outside the gene matches: 15. There are 16 residues in the CDR3. The CDR3 DNA reads TGTGCCAGCAGCCTTGCTTCAGGGGGCCCCCACGGGCCCCAGCATTTT. Translating gives CASSLASGGPHGPQHF.